This T cell receptor (beta chain) was identified in a study of OX40 agonist ivuxolimab in advanced cancers. TCRdb keeps only in-frame clones here, not all; method: immunoSEQ multiplex PCR. The table lists about 57,000 clones, 85% to 90% of them singletons. This clone turned up a few times. The starting material was CD4+ or CD8+ T cells sorted from blood, obtained in a trial of the OX40 agonist ivuxolimab. The origin of this receptor is an adult with an advanced solid tumor such as melanoma, head and neck, liver or kidney cancer.

This CDR3 is CASSLARQPQHF. CDR3 nucleotide sequence: TGTGCCAGCAGTTTGGCGCGTCAGCCCCAGCATTTT. The chain couples TRBV28 to TRBJ1-5; D not resolved. CDR3 length equals 12 residues. Germline V gene sequence: CDR1 MDHEN, CDR2 SYDVKM. Trimming removed 3 bases at V and 6 bases at J, with 6 bases between.